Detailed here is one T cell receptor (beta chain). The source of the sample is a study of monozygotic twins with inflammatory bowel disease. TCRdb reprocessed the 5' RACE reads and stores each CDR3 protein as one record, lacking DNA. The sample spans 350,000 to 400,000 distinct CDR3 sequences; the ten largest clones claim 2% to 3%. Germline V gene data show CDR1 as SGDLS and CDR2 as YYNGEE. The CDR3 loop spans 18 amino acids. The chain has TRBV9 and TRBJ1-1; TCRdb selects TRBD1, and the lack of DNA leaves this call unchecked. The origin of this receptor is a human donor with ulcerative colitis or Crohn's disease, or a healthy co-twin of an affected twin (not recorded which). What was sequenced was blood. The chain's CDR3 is CASSVTPDRGPMNTEAFF. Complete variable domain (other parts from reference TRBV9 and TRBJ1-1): DSGVTQTPKHLITATGQRVTLRCSPRSGDLSVYWYQQSLDQGLQFLIQYYNGEERAKGNILERFSAQQFPDLHSELNLSSLELGDSALYFCASSVTPDRGPMNTEAFFGQGTRLTVV.